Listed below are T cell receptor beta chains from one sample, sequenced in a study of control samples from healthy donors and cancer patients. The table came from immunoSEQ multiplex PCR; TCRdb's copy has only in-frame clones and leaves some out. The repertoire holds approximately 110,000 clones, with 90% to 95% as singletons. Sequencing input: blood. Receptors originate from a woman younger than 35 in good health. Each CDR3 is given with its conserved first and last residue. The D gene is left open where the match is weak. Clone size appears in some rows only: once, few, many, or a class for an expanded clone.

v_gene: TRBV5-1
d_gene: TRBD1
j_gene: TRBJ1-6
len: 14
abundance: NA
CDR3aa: CASSLADRYSPLHF
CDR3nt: TGCGCCAGCAGCTTGGCGGACAGGTATTCACCCCTCCACTTT

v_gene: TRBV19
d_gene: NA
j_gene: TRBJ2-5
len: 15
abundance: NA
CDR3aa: CASSIVRTEQETQYF
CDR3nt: TGTGCCAGTAGTATTGTCCGGACAGAGCAAGAGACCCAGTACTTC

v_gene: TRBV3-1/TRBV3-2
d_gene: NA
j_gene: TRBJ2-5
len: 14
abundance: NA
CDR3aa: CASSQEAGGETQYF
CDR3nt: TGTGCCAGCAGCCAAGAGGCAGGGGGGGAGACCCAGTACTTC

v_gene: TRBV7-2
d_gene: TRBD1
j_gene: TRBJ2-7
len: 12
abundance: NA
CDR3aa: CASSWTGHEQYF
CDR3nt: TGTGCCAGCAGCTGGACAGGGCACGAGCAGTACTTC

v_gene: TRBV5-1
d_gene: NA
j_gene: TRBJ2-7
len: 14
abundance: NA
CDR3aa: CASSHYGDAYEQYF
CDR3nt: TGCGCCAGCAGTCACTATGGGGACGCCTACGAGCAGTACTTC

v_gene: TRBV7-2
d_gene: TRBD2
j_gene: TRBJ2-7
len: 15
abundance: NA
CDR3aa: CASSLVLAGMYEQYF
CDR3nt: TGTGCCAGCAGCTTAGTGCTAGCGGGGATGTACGAGCAGTACTTC

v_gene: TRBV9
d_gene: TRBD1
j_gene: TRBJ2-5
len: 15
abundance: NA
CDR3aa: CASSADTGGRETQYF
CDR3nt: TGTGCCAGCAGCGCCGATACAGGGGGCCGGGAGACCCAGTACTTC

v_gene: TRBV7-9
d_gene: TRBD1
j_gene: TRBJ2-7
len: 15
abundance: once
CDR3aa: CASSLQGTAQSEQYF
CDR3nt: TGTGCCAGCAGCCTACAGGGGACAGCGCAAAGCGAGCAGTACTTC

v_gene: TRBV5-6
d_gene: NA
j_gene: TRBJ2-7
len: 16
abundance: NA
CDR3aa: CASSSLRGTFPYEQYF
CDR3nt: TGTGCCAGCAGCAGCTTGAGGGGGACGTTTCCCTACGAGCAGTACTTC

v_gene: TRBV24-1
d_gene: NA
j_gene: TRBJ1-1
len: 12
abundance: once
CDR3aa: CATQGPGAEAFF
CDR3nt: TGTGCCACCCAAGGGCCCGGTGCTGAAGCTTTCTTT

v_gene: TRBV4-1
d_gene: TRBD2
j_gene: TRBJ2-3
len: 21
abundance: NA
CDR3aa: CASSHPGLAPRQRSSTDTQYF
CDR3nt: TGCGCCAGCAGCCATCCCGGACTAGCGCCCCGCCAGCGCTCTAGCACAGATACGCAGTATTTT

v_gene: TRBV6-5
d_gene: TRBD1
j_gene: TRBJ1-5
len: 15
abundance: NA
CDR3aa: CASSPDRGSNQPQHF
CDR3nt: TGTGCCAGCAGTCCTGACAGGGGAAGCAATCAGCCCCAGCATTTT

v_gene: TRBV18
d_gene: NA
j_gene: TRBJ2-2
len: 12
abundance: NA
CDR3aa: CASSLNTGELFF
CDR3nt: TGTGCCAGCTCACTGAACACCGGGGAGCTGTTTTTT

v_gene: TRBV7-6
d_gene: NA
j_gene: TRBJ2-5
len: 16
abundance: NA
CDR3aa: CASSLNAGHPQETQYF
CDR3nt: TGTGCCAGCAGCTTAAACGCGGGACACCCCCAAGAGACCCAGTACTTC

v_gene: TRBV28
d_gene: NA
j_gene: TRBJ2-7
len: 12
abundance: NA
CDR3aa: CASSSNPYEQYF
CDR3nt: TGTGCCAGCAGTTCGAACCCCTACGAGCAGTACTTC

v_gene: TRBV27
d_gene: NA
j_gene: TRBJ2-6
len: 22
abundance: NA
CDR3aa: CASSLKNTKTGRVHSGANVLTF
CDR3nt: TGTGCCAGCAGTTTGAAAAACACCAAGACAGGGAGGGTACACTCTGGGGCCAACGTCCTGACTTTC

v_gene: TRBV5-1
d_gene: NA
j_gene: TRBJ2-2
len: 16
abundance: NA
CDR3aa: CASSLKSGPNTGELFF
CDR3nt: TGCGCCAGCAGCTTGAAGTCAGGGCCGAACACCGGGGAGCTGTTTTTT

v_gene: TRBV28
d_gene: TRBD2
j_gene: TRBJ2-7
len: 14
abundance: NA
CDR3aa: CASSSAGGPTEQYF
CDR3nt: TGTGCCAGCAGTTCAGCGGGAGGGCCCACCGAGCAGTACTTC

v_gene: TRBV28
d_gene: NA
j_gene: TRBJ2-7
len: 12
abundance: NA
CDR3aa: CAAGWGAGEQYF
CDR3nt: TGTGCCGCGGGTTGGGGGGCGGGAGAGCAGTACTTC

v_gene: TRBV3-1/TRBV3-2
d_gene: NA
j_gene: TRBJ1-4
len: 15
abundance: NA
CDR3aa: CASSQAQGVNEKLFF
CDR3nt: TGTGCCAGCAGCCAAGCCCAGGGTGTGAATGAAAAACTGTTTTTT

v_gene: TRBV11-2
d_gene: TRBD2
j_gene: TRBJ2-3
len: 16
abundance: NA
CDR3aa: CASSSRLAGPTDTQYF
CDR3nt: TGTGCCAGCAGCTCGCGACTAGCGGGCCCCACAGATACGCAGTATTTT

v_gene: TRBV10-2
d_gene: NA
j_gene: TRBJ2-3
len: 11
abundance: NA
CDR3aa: CASSEGDTQYF
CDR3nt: TGCGCCAGCAGTGAAGGAGATACGCAGTATTTT

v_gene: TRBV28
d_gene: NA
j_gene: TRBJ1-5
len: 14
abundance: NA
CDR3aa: CASKGGNIGQPQHF
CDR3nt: TGTGCCAGCAAGGGGGGCAATATAGGTCAGCCCCAGCATTTT

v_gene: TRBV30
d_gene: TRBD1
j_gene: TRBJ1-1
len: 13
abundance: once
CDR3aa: CAIDRGENTEAFF
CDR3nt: TGTGCCATAGACAGGGGGGAGAACACTGAAGCTTTCTTT

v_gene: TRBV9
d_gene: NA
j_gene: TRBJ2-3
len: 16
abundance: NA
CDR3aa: CASSVAGGGPGDTQYF
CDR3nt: TGTGCCAGCAGCGTAGCGGGTGGGGGGCCTGGGGATACGCAGTATTTT

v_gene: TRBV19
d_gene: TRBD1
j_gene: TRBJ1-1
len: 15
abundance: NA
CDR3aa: CASSTTGLPDRGAFF
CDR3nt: TGTGCCAGTAGTACGACAGGGTTGCCCGACCGGGGGGCTTTCTTT

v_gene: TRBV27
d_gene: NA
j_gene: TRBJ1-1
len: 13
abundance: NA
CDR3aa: CASSFAMNTEAFF
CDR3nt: TGTGCCAGCAGTTTCGCCATGAACACTGAAGCTTTCTTT

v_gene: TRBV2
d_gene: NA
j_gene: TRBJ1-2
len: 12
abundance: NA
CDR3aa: CASSGDTGGYTF
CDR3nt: TGTGCCAGCAGTGGGGACACGGGCGGCTACACCTTC

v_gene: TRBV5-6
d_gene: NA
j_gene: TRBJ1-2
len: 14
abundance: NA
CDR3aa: CASSLELRNYGYTF
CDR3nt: TGTGCCAGCAGCTTAGAGCTAAGAAACTATGGCTACACCTTC